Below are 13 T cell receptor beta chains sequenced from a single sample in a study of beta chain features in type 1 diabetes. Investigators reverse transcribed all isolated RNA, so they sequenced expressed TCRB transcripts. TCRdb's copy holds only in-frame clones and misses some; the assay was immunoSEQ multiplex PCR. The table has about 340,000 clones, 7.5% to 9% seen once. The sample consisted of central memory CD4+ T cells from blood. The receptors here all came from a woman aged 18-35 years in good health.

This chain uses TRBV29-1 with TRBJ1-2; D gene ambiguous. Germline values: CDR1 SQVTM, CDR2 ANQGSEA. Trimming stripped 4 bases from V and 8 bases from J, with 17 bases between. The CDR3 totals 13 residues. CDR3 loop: CSVVVSGSGGYTF. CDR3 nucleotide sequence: TGCAGCGTTGTAGTTTCGGGCAGCGGGGGCTACACCTTC.

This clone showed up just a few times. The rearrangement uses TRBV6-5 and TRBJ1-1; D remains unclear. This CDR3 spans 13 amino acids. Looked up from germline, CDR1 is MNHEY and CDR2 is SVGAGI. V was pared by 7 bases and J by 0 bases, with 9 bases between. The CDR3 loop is CASKLMMNTEAFF. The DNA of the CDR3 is TGTGCCAGCAAATTGATGATGAACACTGAAGCTTTCTTT.

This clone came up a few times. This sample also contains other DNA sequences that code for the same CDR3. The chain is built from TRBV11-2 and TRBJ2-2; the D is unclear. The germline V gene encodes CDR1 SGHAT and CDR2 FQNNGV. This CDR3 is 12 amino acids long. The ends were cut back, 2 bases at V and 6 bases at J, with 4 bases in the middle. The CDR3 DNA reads TGTGCCAGCAGCTTAAGTTCCGGGGAGCTGTTTTTT. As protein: CASSLSSGELFF. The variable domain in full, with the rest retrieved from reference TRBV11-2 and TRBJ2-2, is EAGVAQSPRYKIIEKRQSVAFWCNPISGHATLYWYQQILGQGPKLLIQFQNNGVVDDSQLPKDRFSAERLKGVDSTLKIQPAKLEDSAVYLCASSLSSGELFFGEGSRLTVL.

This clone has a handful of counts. CDR3 residues: CASSLEADSYNEQFF. CDR3 DNA sequence: TGTGCCAGCAGCTTAGAGGCGGATTCGTACAATGAGCAGTTCTTC. The V gene is TRBV7-2, the J gene TRBJ2-1, with D uncertain. CDR3 length equals 15 residues. Between the trimmed V and J ends, which lost 1 base and 4 bases, there was a span of 11 bases. The germline V gene encodes CDR1 SGHTA and CDR2 FQGNSA.

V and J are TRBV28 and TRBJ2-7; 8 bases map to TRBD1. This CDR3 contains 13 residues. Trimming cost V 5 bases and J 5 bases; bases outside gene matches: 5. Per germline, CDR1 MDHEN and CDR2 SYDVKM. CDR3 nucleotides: TGTGCCAGCAGTACGACAGGGGAGCACGAGCAGTACTTC. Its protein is CASSTTGEHEQYF.

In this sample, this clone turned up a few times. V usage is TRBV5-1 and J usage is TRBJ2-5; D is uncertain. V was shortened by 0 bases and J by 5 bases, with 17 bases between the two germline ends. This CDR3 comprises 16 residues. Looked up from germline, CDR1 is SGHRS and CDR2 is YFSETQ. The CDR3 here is CASSLGLVRLGETQYF. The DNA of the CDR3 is TGCGCCAGCAGCTTGGGGTTGGTTCGCTTGGGTGAGACCCAGTACTTC.

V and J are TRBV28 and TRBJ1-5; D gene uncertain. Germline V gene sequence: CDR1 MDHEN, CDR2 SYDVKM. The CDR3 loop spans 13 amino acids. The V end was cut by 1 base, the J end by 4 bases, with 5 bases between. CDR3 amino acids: CASSLSLNQPQHF. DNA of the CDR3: TGTGCCAGCAGTTTATCGCTAAATCAGCCCCAGCATTTT.

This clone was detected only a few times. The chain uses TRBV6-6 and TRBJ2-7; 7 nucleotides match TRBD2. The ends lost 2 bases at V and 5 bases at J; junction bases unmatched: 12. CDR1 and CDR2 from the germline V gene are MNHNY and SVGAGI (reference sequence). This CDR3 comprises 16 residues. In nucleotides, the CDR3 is TGTGCCAGCAGTTACCCCCTAGTGGGAGGGCCAGACGAGCAGTACTTC. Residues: CASSYPLVGGPDEQYF.

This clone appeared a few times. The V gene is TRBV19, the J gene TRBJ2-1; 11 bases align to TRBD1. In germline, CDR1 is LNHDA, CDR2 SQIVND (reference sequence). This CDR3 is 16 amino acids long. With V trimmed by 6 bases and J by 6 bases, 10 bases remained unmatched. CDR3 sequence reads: CASSRGRGTGGNEQFF. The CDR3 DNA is TGTGCCAGTAGCCGAGGCCGCGGGACAGGGGGCAATGAGCAGTTCTTC.

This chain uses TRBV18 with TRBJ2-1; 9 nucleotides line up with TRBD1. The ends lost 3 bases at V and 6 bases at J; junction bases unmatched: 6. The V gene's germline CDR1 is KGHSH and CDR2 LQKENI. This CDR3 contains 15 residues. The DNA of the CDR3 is TGTGCCAGCTCACCCGGACAGGGGATGACCAATGAGCAGTTCTTC. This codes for CASSPGQGMTNEQFF.

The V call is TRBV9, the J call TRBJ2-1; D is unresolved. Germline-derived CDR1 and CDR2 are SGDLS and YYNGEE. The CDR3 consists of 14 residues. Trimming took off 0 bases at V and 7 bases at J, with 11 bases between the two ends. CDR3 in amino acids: CASSVAGSRNEQFF. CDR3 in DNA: TGTGCCAGCAGCGTAGCCGGTAGTCGGAATGAGCAGTTCTTC.

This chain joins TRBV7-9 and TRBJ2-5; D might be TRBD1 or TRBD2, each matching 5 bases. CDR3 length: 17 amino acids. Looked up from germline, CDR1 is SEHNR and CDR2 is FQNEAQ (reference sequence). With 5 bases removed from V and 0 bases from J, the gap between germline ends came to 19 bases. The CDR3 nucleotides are TGTGCCAGCAGCCAAAGCTTACGGGGCATCCACCAAGAGACCCAGTACTTC. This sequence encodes CASSQSLRGIHQETQYF.

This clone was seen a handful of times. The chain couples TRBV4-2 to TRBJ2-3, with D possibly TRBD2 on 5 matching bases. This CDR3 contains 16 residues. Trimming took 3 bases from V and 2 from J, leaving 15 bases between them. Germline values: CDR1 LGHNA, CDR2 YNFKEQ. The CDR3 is CASSHSGAVATDTQYF. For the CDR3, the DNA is TGTGCCAGCAGCCACTCCGGAGCGGTAGCCACAGATACGCAGTATTTT.